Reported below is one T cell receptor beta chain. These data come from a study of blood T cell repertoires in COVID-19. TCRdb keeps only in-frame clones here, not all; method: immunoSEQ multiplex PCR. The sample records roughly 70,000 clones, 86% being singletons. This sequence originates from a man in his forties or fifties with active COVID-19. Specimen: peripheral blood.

CDR3 region: CASSFLQGAKNIQYF. CDR3 bases: TGTGCCAGCAGCTTTCTTCAGGGAGCCAAAAACATTCAGTACTTC. V usage is TRBV7-8 and J usage is TRBJ2-4; tentative D call: TRBD1 (5 bases). CDR1 is SGHVS, CDR2 FQNEAQ, per germline. The V gene lost 3 bases and the J gene lost 0 bases, with 9 bases spanning the gap. This CDR3 contains 15 residues.